Here is one T cell receptor beta chain with its context. The antigen is not known. Using a J-beta primer mix together with a sample-barcoded 5' primer, a second PCR was run for roughly 6 to 12 cycles. The authors tagged each cDNA molecule using a template-switch adaptor with 12 random nucleotides. TCRdb called the 5' RACE reads again in MiXCR, with one record for every CDR3 protein. The repertoire includes 650,000 to 800,000 distinct CDR3 sequences, under 45% of them detected once, and about a fifth sits in the top ten. This record comes from a study of blood T cells in healthy people across ages. Study observations and caveats: Across the age range, TCR beta diversity per million T cells fell in a roughly linear way.

Germline V gene data show CDR1 as SGHTA and CDR2 as FQGTGA. There are 17 residues in the CDR3. Deletions cut 0 bases from V and 7 bases from J, with 19 bases between. Caucasian, healthy and from Russia, the donors were aged between about 6 and 90. The receptor was derived from a man aged 60-69 years in good health. The sequenced sample consisted of blood. The chain joins TRBV7-3 to TRBJ2-1; tentatively, D is TRBD1 or TRBD2 (6 bases each). CDR3: CASSLTQVRGVYNEQFF. As DNA, the CDR3 is TGTGCCAGCAGCTTAACCCAAGTGAGGGGGGTTTATAATGAGCAGTTCTTC.